Each of the 31 T cell receptor beta chains below was sequenced from the same sample in a study of cytomegalovirus exposure and HLA in healthy donors (dated by TCRdb to 2017 to 2019). The library was produced with the immunoSEQ multiplex PCR assay. For the multiplex PCR, a mixture combining 60 forward primers for TCR Vbeta segments and 13 reverse primers for TCR Jbeta segments was used. Held by TCRdb, this immuneACCESS table contains in-frame sequences only and omits some clones. Under half of the omission traces to an unresolved V gene where checked; the cause of the rest is unknown. For this sample there are 120,000 to 150,000 clones; around 83% appear just once. The ten largest clones capture less than 1.5% of the sample. Sequenced sample: PBMCs. The receptor source for this set is a male donor in good health and CMV-seropositive.

V gene TRBV7-2 combines with J gene TRBJ2-1; 10 bases align to TRBD2. Germline V gene data show CDR1 as SGHTA and CDR2 as FQGNSA. The CDR3 loop spans 16 amino acids. V shed 6 bases and J 9 bases; nucleotides not matched to a gene: 14. The CDR3 DNA follows: TGTGCCAGCAGTCGATTGCAGTCCACTAGCGGGGTTGAGCAGTTCTTC. Translated, it gives CASSRLQSTSGVEQFF. The full variable domain, with the rest looked up from reference TRBV7-2 and TRBJ2-1, is GAGVSQSPSNKVTEKGKDVELRCDPISGHTALYWYRQSLGQGLEFLIYFQGNSAPDKSGLPSDRFSAERTGGSVSTLTIQRTQQEDSAVYLCASSRLQSTSGVEQFFGPGTRLTVL.

This chain connects TRBV29-1 to TRBJ2-7; D is perhaps TRBD2 (5 bases). Germline V lookup: CDR1 SQVTM, CDR2 ANQGSEA. The CDR3 sequence is 15 residues long. Trimming shortened V by 1 base and J by 2 bases, and 15 bases separated the two germline ends. CDR3 coding DNA: TGCAGCGTTGAAGGACCGGAGCCGGGAACCTACGAGCAGTACTTC. The encoded protein is CSVEGPEPGTYEQYF.

This clone turned up a few times. This chain's CDR3 is CASSHSRDSGANVLTF. The DNA of the CDR3 is TGCGCCAGCAGCCACTCTCGGGACTCTGGGGCCAACGTCCTGACTTTC. The V gene is TRBV4-3, the J gene TRBJ2-6; tentative D call: TRBD2 (5 bases). V was clipped by 3 bases and J by 0 bases, with 9 bases between them. Per the germline V gene, CDR1 is LGHNA and CDR2 is YSLEER. This CDR3 is built from 16 residues.

This sequence joins TRBV19 and TRBJ2-7; 10 nucleotides match TRBD1. The V and J ends lost 3 bases and 2 bases, in that order; junction bases with no gene match: 4. Germline CDR1 LNHDA, CDR2 SQIVND (reference sequence). The CDR3 is made up of 15 amino acids. CDR3 nucleotides: TGTGCCAGTAGTATGGGGACAGGGGTTACCTACGAGCAGTACTTC. Residues: CASSMGTGVTYEQYF. The variable domain in full, with the rest retrieved from reference TRBV19 and TRBJ2-7, is DGGITQSPKYLFRKEGQNVTLSCEQNLNHDAMYWYRQDPGQGLRLIYYSQIVNDFQKGDIAEGYSVSREKKESFPLTVTSAQKNPTAFYLCASSMGTGVTYEQYFGPGTRLTVT.

This chain uses TRBV27 with TRBJ2-3; a weak D match, TRBD2 (6 bases). The germline CDR1 and CDR2 sequences are MNHEY and SMNVEV (reference sequence). V lost 3 bases, J lost 3 bases, and 10 bases lay in between. CDR3 length: 14 residues. The CDR3 DNA reads TGTGCCAGCAGTTTCGGGGGAGAAACAGATACGCAGTATTTT. Its protein product is CASSFGGETDTQYF.

The genes are TRBV4-2 and TRBJ2-3; TRBD2 agrees at 7 bases. The CDR3 runs to 17 residues. Germline assignment: CDR1 LGHNA and CDR2 YNFKEQ. Trimming cost V 0 bases and J 3 bases; bases outside gene matches: 9. The CDR3 coding sequence is TGTGCCAGCAGCCAAGAAGTCCCCGGGGGGAGGACAGATACGCAGTATTTT. Amino acid sequence: CASSQEVPGGRTDTQYF.

The chain has TRBV21-1 and TRBJ1-5; the table's D call, TRBD1, was not checked against the DNA. TRBV21-1 counts as a pseudogene. The CDR3 totals 15 residues. The CDR3 here is CASSKGQPWNQPQHF. DNA for the CDR3: TGTGCCAGCAGCAAAGGACAGCCATGGAATCAGCCCCAGCATTTT.

The genes are TRBV30 and TRBJ1-5, with TRBD1 matching over 10 bases. Trimming took 0 bases from V and 3 from J; bases not matched to a gene: 8. The CDR3 runs to 17 residues. In germline, CDR1 is GTSNPN, CDR2 SVGIG (reference sequence). The DNA of the CDR3 is TGTGCCTGGAGTGTTGAGGGACAGGGGTCTCTCAATCAGCCCCAGCATTTT. Its translation: CAWSVEGQGSLNQPQHF.

The CDR3 DNA follows: TGTGCCAGCAGCAAGGGGCCATCTATCTATGGCTACACCTTC. Its protein product is CASSKGPSIYGYTF. This chain connects TRBV14 to TRBJ1-2, with D perhaps matching TRBD1 (5 bases). V was trimmed by 5 bases and J by 4 bases, leaving 14 bases between them. The CDR3 consists of 14 residues. From germline, CDR1 is SGHDN and CDR2 FVKESK.

The DNA of the CDR3 is TGCGCCAGCAGCCGGAACACCGGGGAGCTGTTTTTT. Translating it yields CASSRNTGELFF. The chain has TRBV5-1 and TRBJ2-2, with no clear D. The CDR3 is 12 amino acids. Germline loops: CDR1 SGHRS, CDR2 YFSETQ. V was shortened by 4 bases and J by 1 base, with 2 bases between the two germline ends.

This clone was observed a few times. The chain couples TRBV4-3 to TRBJ2-1, with unresolved D. CDR3 length: 17 amino acids. In germline, CDR1 is LGHNA, CDR2 YSLEER. The V and J ends lost 0 bases and 0 bases respectively, with 12 bases between them. The CDR3 sequence: CASSQDGSQYSYNEQFF. CDR3 in DNA: TGCGCCAGCAGCCAAGATGGGTCACAGTACTCCTACAATGAGCAGTTCTTC.

The chain has TRBV2 and TRBJ2-2, with D maybe TRBD2 (6 bases). V lost 6 bases and J lost 4, with 9 bases in between. Per the germline V gene, CDR1 is SNHLY and CDR2 is FYNNEI. The CDR3 runs 13 residues. The CDR3 spells CASRGTLTGELFF. In nucleotides, the CDR3 is TGTGCCAGCAGGGGGACTCTCACCGGGGAGCTGTTTTTT.

The chain uses TRBV7-3 and TRBJ2-3; 8 nucleotides align to TRBD2. CDR1 SGHTA and CDR2 FQGTGA come from the germline V gene. Trimming at V came to 5 bases and at J to 4 bases, leaving 5 bases not matched to a gene. The CDR3 is 14 amino acids. CDR3 bases: TGTGCCAGCAGCCTTTTCGGGGGGGCAGATACGCAGTATTTT. Its protein is CASSLFGGADTQYF.

This CDR3 is CASSPNRDTTGTGYTF. The CDR3, as DNA: TGCGCCAGCAGCCCGAATCGGGACACCACCGGGACTGGCTACACCTTC. The chain is built from TRBV4-3 and TRBJ1-2; possibly TRBD1 for D (6 bases). V was pared by 4 bases and J by 7 bases, with 22 bases between. The CDR3 contains 16 residues. Germline V lookup: CDR1 LGHNA, CDR2 YSLEER.

This clone was detected once. This rearrangement joins TRBV10-2 to TRBJ2-7; 9 nucleotides align to TRBD2. The junction had 13 bases not matched to a gene; V was cut back by 8 bases and J by 2 bases. There are 16 residues in the CDR3. CDR1 and CDR2 from the germline V gene are WSHSY and SAAADI. The chain's CDR3 is CASYGDASGVAYEQYF. CDR3 nucleotides: TGCGCCAGCTACGGGGATGCTAGCGGGGTGGCCTACGAGCAGTACTTC.

This chain joins TRBV5-6 and TRBJ2-1; weak D call: TRBD1 (7 bases). The germline V gene has CDR1 SGHDT and CDR2 YYEEEE. The ends were cut back, 4 bases at V and 2 bases at J, with 13 bases in the middle. The CDR3 is 15 residues long. CDR3 nucleotides: TGTGCCAGCAGCATCAGGGGGGAAGCCTACAATGAGCAGTTCTTC. Translating gives CASSIRGEAYNEQFF.

The CDR3 DNA reads TGCAGCGTGGGCCGACAGGGCCCCACAGATACGCAGTATTTT. Translating gives CSVGRQGPTDTQYF. V gene TRBV29-1 combines with J gene TRBJ2-3, with TRBD1 matching 7 bases. Germline V lookup: CDR1 SQVTM, CDR2 ANQGSEA. This CDR3 spans 14 amino acids. V trimming: 6 bases; J trimming: 2 bases; junction bases outside the gene matches: 8.

The chain uses TRBV11-3 and TRBJ2-3, with D unresolved. Germline values: CDR1 SGHNT, CDR2 YENEEA. This CDR3 comprises 14 residues. Trimming removed 1 base from V and 2 bases from J, with 7 bases in between. The CDR3 loop reads CASSLASDTDTQYF. CDR3 DNA: TGTGCCAGCAGCTTAGCGAGCGACACAGATACGCAGTATTTT.

This sequence joins TRBV28 and TRBJ2-1; 7 nucleotides line up with TRBD1. The length of the CDR3 is 15 residues. Germline values: CDR1 MDHEN, CDR2 SYDVKM. The ends lost 4 bases at V and 3 bases at J; junction bases unmatched: 6. CDR3 DNA: TGTGCCAGCAGTTCCCCGGGACAGAACTACAATGAGCAGTTCTTC. Encoded protein: CASSSPGQNYNEQFF.

The CDR3 loop reads CASRAGTSKGYGYTF. Here the CDR3 DNA reads TGTGCCAGCAGGGCCGGGACAAGTAAGGGCTATGGCTACACCTTC. V usage is TRBV28 and J usage is TRBJ1-2; D might be TRBD1 (6 bases). Per the germline V gene, CDR1 is MDHEN and CDR2 is SYDVKM. This CDR3 comprises 15 residues. Trimming removed 6 bases at V and 4 bases at J, with 18 bases between.

V gene TRBV7-8 combines with J gene TRBJ1-1; D unresolved. This CDR3 region has 14 residues. Germline assignment: CDR1 SGHVS and CDR2 FQNEAQ. V was clipped by 3 bases and J by 1 base, with 9 bases between them. This CDR3 is CASSFPGGNTEAFF. Written as DNA, the CDR3 is TGTGCCAGCAGCTTCCCGGGAGGGAACACTGAAGCTTTCTTT. Using reference TRBV7-8 and TRBJ1-1 for the parts outside the CDR3, the full variable domain is GAGVSQSPRYKVAKRGQDVALRCDPISGHVSLFWYQQALGQGPEFLTYFQNEAQLDKSGLPSDRFFAERPEGSVSTLKIQRTQQEDSAVYLCASSFPGGNTEAFFGQGTRLTVV.

This clone was seen only a few times. The J gene is TRBJ2-1, the V gene TRBV27; TRBD1 might be the D (6 bases). The CDR3 runs to 15 residues. Germline V gene lookup returns CDR1 MNHEY and CDR2 SMNVEV (reference sequence). Trimming removed 6 bases from V and 10 bases from J, with 22 bases in between. CDR3 bases: TGTGCCAGCAGCTTAGCCCCTCCACAGGGCTTAGAGCAGTTCTTC. Translating it yields CASSLAPPQGLEQFF.

The gene calls are TRBV9 and TRBJ2-2; 9 bases align to TRBD1. The trim removed 3 bases at V and 8 bases at J, leaving 11 bases unmatched. The CDR3 extends over 16 amino acids. Germline loops: CDR1 SGDLS, CDR2 YYNGEE. Here the CDR3 reads CASSEQGTGFSGELFF. Here the CDR3 DNA reads TGTGCCAGCAGCGAGCAGGGGACAGGGTTTTCTGGGGAGCTGTTTTTT. Full variable domain (remainder filled in from reference TRBV9 and TRBJ2-2): DSGVTQTPKHLITATGQRVTLRCSPRSGDLSVYWYQQSLDQGLQFLIQYYNGEERAKGNILERFSAQQFPDLHSELNLSSLELGDSALYFCASSEQGTGFSGELFFGEGSRLTVL.

V is TRBV4-3 and J is TRBJ2-5; 7 nucleotides line up with TRBD2. This CDR3 is built from 16 residues. In germline, CDR1 is LGHNA, CDR2 YSLEER. Trimming at V came to 1 base and at J to 4 bases, leaving 9 bases not matched to a gene. The CDR3 DNA reads TGCGCCAGCAGCCAAGTGGTCAGACTAGCCCGAGAGACCCAGTACTTC. Translating it yields CASSQVVRLARETQYF.

This clone showed up just a few times. V is TRBV18 and J is TRBJ2-7; the match to TRBD1 covers 10 bases. With V trimmed by 3 bases and J by 2 bases, 4 bases remained unmatched. Germline assignment: CDR1 KGHSH and CDR2 LQKENI. The CDR3 spans 15 residues. This chain's CDR3 is CASSPGTGVPYEQYF. The CDR3 nucleotides read TGTGCCAGCTCACCCGGGACAGGGGTTCCCTACGAGCAGTACTTC. Full variable domain (missing parts from reference TRBV18 and TRBJ2-7): NAGVMQNPRHLVRRRGQEARLRCSPMKGHSHVYWYRQLPEEGLKFMVYLQKENIIDESGMPKERFSAEFPKEGPSILRIQQVVRGDSAAYFCASSPGTGVPYEQYFGPGTRLTVT.

The chain joins TRBV29-1 to TRBJ2-5; D ambiguous. The J call may be in error: the DNA end matches TRBJ2-7 better. Germline CDR1 is SQVTM and CDR2 is ANQGSEA. This CDR3 comprises 15 residues. CDR3 sequence: CSVVLTQVWPGEQYF. CDR3 DNA sequence: TGCAGCGTTGTTCTAACCCAGGTGTGGCCCGGCGAGCAGTACTTC.

The V and J genes are TRBV7-3 and TRBJ2-1; TRBD2 is a possible D gene (5 bases). Trimming cost V 5 bases and J 5 bases, with 13 bases left between them. The CDR3 is made up of 14 amino acids. The germline V gene encodes CDR1 SGHTA and CDR2 FQGTGA. CDR3 amino acids: CASSTPRGNNEQFF. For the CDR3, the DNA is TGTGCCAGCAGCACGCCCCGGGGAAACAATGAGCAGTTCTTC. The whole variable domain, remainder taken from reference TRBV7-3 and TRBJ2-1, is GAGVSQTPSNKVTEKGKYVELRCDPISGHTALYWYRQSLGQGPEFLIYFQGTGAADDSGLPNDRFFAVRPEGSVSTLKIQRTERGDSAVYLCASSTPRGNNEQFFGPGTRLTVL.

The chain couples TRBV30 to TRBJ1-1; D ambiguous. Germline lookup yields CDR1 GTSNPN and CDR2 SVGIG (reference sequence). Trimming removed 0 bases from V and 3 bases from J, with 14 bases in between. This CDR3 is built from 15 residues. CDR3 loop: CAWSVRPRGYTEAFF. The CDR3, as DNA: TGTGCCTGGAGTGTACGCCCCCGGGGATACACTGAAGCTTTCTTT. The full variable domain, in which reference TRBV30 and TRBJ1-1 provide the parts outside the CDR3, is SQTIHQWPATLVQPVGSPLSLECTVEGTSNPNLYWYRQAAGRGLQLLFYSVGIGQISSEVPQNLSASRPQDRQFILSSKKLLLSDSGFYLCAWSVRPRGYTEAFFGQGTRLTVV.

The chain uses TRBV28 and TRBJ1-2; D possibly corresponds to TRBD1 (6 bases). V lost 3 bases and J 5 bases, leaving 13 bases between the germline ends. The CDR3 has 14 amino acids. Per germline, CDR1 MDHEN and CDR2 SYDVKM. The CDR3 region has the DNA TGTGCCAGCAGTTTGTCCCTAGGGACATATGGCTACACCTTC. Its protein is CASSLSLGTYGYTF.

The chain links TRBV28 to TRBJ2-7; 9 bases align to TRBD2. Trimming cost V 6 bases and J 0 bases; bases outside gene matches: 6. The CDR3 runs to 15 residues. Germline V gives CDR1 MDHEN, CDR2 SYDVKM. CDR3 amino acids: CASRVTSGRSYEQYF. CDR3 DNA sequence: TGTGCCAGCAGAGTGACTAGCGGACGCTCCTACGAGCAGTACTTC.

The chain employs TRBV7-9 and TRBJ2-1, with TRBD1 matching 7 bases. The CDR3 length is 16 residues. V lost 1 base, J lost 2 bases, and 5 bases stayed unmatched. The germline gives CDR1 SEHNR, CDR2 FQNEAQ (reference sequence). The CDR3 region is CASSLDVRGPYNEQFF. DNA of the CDR3: TGTGCCAGCAGCTTAGATGTGAGGGGGCCCTACAATGAGCAGTTCTTC.